One sample yielded the 20 T cell receptor beta chains listed below, sequenced in a study of shared clonotypes between healthy human individuals. As defined, naive CD8 cells were CD45RO-negative and positively selected for CCR7, with terminally differentiated effector memory CD45RA+ cells excluded. Profiled with immunoSEQ multiplex PCR; TCRdb holds only in-frame clones, not every one. The table records about 580,000 clones, about 98% of them present only once. Sequenced sample: naive CD8+ T cells sorted from blood. Receptors originate from a man in his thirties or forties in good health.

The V and J genes are TRBV7-6 and TRBJ2-2; tentative D call: TRBD1 (6 bases). The CDR3 totals 17 residues. V was shortened by 7 bases and J by 1 base, with 19 bases between the two germline ends. The V gene's germline CDR1 is SGHVS and CDR2 FNYEAQ. CDR3 DNA: TGTGCCAGCACCATCCGGATATCACAGGGGAACACCGGGGAGCTGTTTTTT. It translates to CASTIRISQGNTGELFF.

J is TRBJ1-2 and V is TRBV5-8, with 7 positions matching TRBD1. V dropped 4 bases and J dropped 5; count of bases not matched to a gene: 11. Germline CDR1 reads SGHTS; CDR2 reads YDEGEE. This CDR3 has 15 amino acids. Here the CDR3 DNA reads TGTGCCAGCAGCGATCCCGGGACAGCCTTTTATGGCTACACCTTC. This encodes CASSDPGTAFYGYTF.

This clone is a singleton in its sample. The chain recombines TRBV18 with TRBJ2-1; the D gene is possibly TRBD1 (6 bases). Germline V gene sequence: CDR1 KGHSH, CDR2 LQKENI. V lost 3 bases and J 5 bases, leaving 20 bases between the germline ends. The CDR3 runs to 17 residues. CDR3 protein: CASSPPTDRTINNEQFF. CDR3 coding DNA: TGTGCCAGCTCACCTCCGACAGACAGGACAATAAACAATGAGCAGTTCTTC.

This rearrangement joins TRBV4-3 to TRBJ1-1; D is perhaps TRBD1 (5 bases). Trimming removed 4 bases at V and 1 base at J, with 7 bases between. The germline V gene encodes CDR1 LGHNA and CDR2 YSLEER. CDR3 length: 13 residues. The CDR3 reads CASSRTGNTEAFF. The CDR3 nucleotides read TGCGCCAGCAGCCGAACAGGGAACACTGAAGCTTTCTTT.

This clone was seen just once. The J gene is TRBJ1-5, the V gene TRBV5-1, with D perhaps matching TRBD1 (6 bases). Trimming left V 0 bases short and J 1 base short, with 8 bases between. The CDR3 spans 15 residues. Germline V gene lookup returns CDR1 SGHRS and CDR2 YFSETQ. CDR3 in amino acids: CASSLGTESNQPQHF. The CDR3 nucleotides are TGCGCCAGCAGCTTGGGGACAGAGAGCAATCAGCCCCAGCATTTT.

The rearrangement joins TRBV13 to TRBJ2-3; no definite D call. CDR1 PRHDT and CDR2 FYEKMQ come from the germline V gene (reference sequence). The length of the CDR3 is 12 residues. V lost 4 bases and J lost 3, with 5 bases in between. The CDR3 sequence is CASSYQTDTQYF. The CDR3 DNA follows: TGTGCCAGCAGCTACCAGACAGATACGCAGTATTTT.

The CDR3 DNA reads as TGTGCCAGCAGTTTGGGAGTAATCACCGGGGAGCTGTTTTTT. Amino acids: CASSLGVITGELFF. The J gene is TRBJ2-2, the V gene TRBV6-5; D is perhaps TRBD2 (5 bases). This CDR3 comprises 14 residues. Per germline, CDR1 MNHEY and CDR2 SVGAGI. Trimming took off 4 bases at V and 4 bases at J, with 10 bases between the two ends.

This chain uses TRBV7-9 with TRBJ2-5; D is unclear. The CDR3 sequence is 13 residues long. V lost 5 bases to trimming and J lost 5 bases, with 12 bases between them. Germline CDR1 reads SEHNR; CDR2 reads FQNEAQ (reference sequence). CDR3 coding DNA: TGTGCCAGCAGCCCGGCAACGGAGGAGACCCAGTACTTC. This codes for CASSPATEETQYF.

V usage is TRBV2 and J usage is TRBJ2-7; 8 nucleotides match TRBD1. The length of the CDR3 is 13 residues. J gave up 6 bases and V 11 bases, and 12 bases lay outside the gene matches. Germline V lookup: CDR1 SNHLY, CDR2 FYNNEI. The chain's CDR3 is CAGQGVRGREQYF. The DNA for the CDR3 is TGTGCCGGTCAAGGGGTCAGGGGGCGCGAGCAGTACTTC.

The chain has TRBV9 and TRBJ2-7, with 10 bases matching TRBD1. Trimming took 4 bases from V and 5 from J; bases not matched to a gene: 6. The CDR3 has 14 amino acids. Germline V CDR1 and CDR2: SGDLS, YYNGEE. The CDR3 nucleotides are TGTGCCAGCAGCTTAAGGGACAGGGGCAACGAGCAGTACTTC. Its protein product is CASSLRDRGNEQYF.

A note on this clone: The sample holds other DNA sequences that translate to the same CDR3. J is TRBJ2-1 and V is TRBV29-1, with 12 positions matching TRBD2. CDR1 and CDR2 (germline): SQVTM, ANQGSEA. CDR3 length equals 14 residues. V gave up 1 base and J gave up 7 bases; unmatched junction bases: 2. The chain's CDR3 is CSVEGLAGDNEQFF. CDR3 nucleotides: TGCAGCGTTGAAGGACTAGCGGGAGATAATGAGCAGTTCTTC.

The chain links TRBV15 to TRBJ2-7; 12 bases are a match to TRBD2. This CDR3 is 15 amino acids long. Germline assignment: CDR1 LNHNV and CDR2 YYDKDF (reference sequence). Losses at the gene ends were 5 bases for V and 6 bases for J; bases not matched to a gene: 8. In DNA, the CDR3 is TGTGCCACCAGCGGAAGACTAGCGGGAGTATTCGAGCAGTACTTC. Translating it yields CATSGRLAGVFEQYF.

This clone was recorded only once. The J gene is TRBJ1-1, the V gene TRBV10-3; D unclear. Germline CDR1 is ENHRY and CDR2 is SYGVKD. V lost 4 bases and J 1 base, leaving 16 bases between the germline ends. The CDR3 consists of 16 residues. The CDR3 DNA sequence: TGTGCCATCAGTGCCTCTTTAATAACAACGAACACTGAAGCTTTCTTT. Its protein product is CAISASLITTNTEAFF.

The rearrangement links TRBV2 to TRBJ1-1, with 8 bases matching TRBD1. This CDR3 region has 17 residues. Trimming took 3 bases from V and 1 from J; bases not matched to a gene: 10. CDR1 is SNHLY and CDR2 is FYNNEI in the germline V gene. The CDR3: CASSDKGQGRGNTEAFF. The CDR3 coding sequence is TGTGCCAGCAGTGATAAAGGACAGGGAAGGGGGAACACTGAAGCTTTCTTT.

The CDR3 is CASSYATRKNTGELFF. In nucleotides, the CDR3 is TGTGCCAGCAGTTACGCCACTAGGAAGAACACCGGGGAGCTGTTTTTT. V is TRBV6-6 and J is TRBJ2-2; a weak D match, TRBD2 (5 bases). The CDR3 runs to 16 residues. Per germline, CDR1 MNHNY and CDR2 SVGAGI (reference sequence). With 2 bases removed from V and 1 base from J, the gap between germline ends came to 11 bases.

This chain connects TRBV10-3 to TRBJ1-2; D is undetermined. Per germline, CDR1 ENHRY and CDR2 SYGVKD. The CDR3 has 14 residues. The ends were cut back, 3 bases at V and 3 bases at J, with 11 bases in the middle. The CDR3 DNA reads TGTGCCATCAGTGACCCCGGGATGGACTATGGCTACACCTTC. It yields the protein CAISDPGMDYGYTF.

The rearrangement uses TRBV13 and TRBJ2-1; no clear D gene. The CDR3 runs 13 residues. The V end lost 7 bases, the J end lost 7 bases, and 14 bases lay between the germline ends. Germline V gives CDR1 PRHDT, CDR2 FYEKMQ (reference sequence). In DNA, the CDR3 is TGTGCCAGCAAGCCCGCACTTAGGAATGAGCAGTTCTTC. It is translated as CASKPALRNEQFF.

Worth noting for this clone: Other DNA sequences in this sample translate to the same CDR3. The rearrangement uses TRBV27 and TRBJ2-7; 9 bases map to TRBD1. V lost 2 bases, J lost 1 base, and 3 bases stayed unmatched. CDR1 and CDR2 (germline): MNHEY, SMNVEV (reference sequence). The length of the CDR3 is 15 residues. CDR3 in amino acids: CASSLKGTGSYEQYF. CDR3 nucleotides: TGTGCCAGCAGTTTAAAGGGGACAGGGTCCTACGAGCAGTACTTC.

This sequence joins TRBV7-9 and TRBJ2-7; D uncertain. The CDR3 totals 13 residues. Germline V gene sequence: CDR1 SEHNR, CDR2 FQNEAQ (reference sequence). The V gene lost 1 base and the J gene lost 12 bases, with 16 bases spanning the gap. The CDR3 protein is CASSLEGFAVGYF. For the CDR3, the DNA is TGTGCCAGCAGCTTAGAAGGATTCGCGGTCGGGTACTTC.

V usage is TRBV2 and J usage is TRBJ2-7; D is undetermined. Germline-derived CDR1 and CDR2 are SNHLY and FYNNEI. CDR3 length: 11 residues. V shed 4 bases and J shed 5 bases, with 6 bases lying between them. In DNA form, the CDR3 reads TGTGCCAGCAGTGTCCGTAACGAGCAGTACTTC. Translation gives CASSVRNEQYF.